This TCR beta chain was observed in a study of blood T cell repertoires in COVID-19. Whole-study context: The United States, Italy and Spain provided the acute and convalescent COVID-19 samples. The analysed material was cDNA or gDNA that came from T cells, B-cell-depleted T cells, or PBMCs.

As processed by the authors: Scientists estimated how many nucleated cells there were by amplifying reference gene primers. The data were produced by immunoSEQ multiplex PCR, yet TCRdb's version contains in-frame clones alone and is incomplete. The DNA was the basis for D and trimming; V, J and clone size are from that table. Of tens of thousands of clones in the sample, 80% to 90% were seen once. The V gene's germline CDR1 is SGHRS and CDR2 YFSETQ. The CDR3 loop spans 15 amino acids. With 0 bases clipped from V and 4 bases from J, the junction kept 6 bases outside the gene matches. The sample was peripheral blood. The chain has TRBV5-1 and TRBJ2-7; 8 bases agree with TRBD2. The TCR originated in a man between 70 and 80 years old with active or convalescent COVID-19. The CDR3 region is CASSLVSGSTYEQYF. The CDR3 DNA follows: TGCGCCAGCAGCTTGGTCAGCGGGAGTACTTACGAGCAGTACTTC.